This T cell receptor (beta chain) was sequenced for a study of blood T cells in healthy people across ages. General study results and limits: Estimates based on one million T cells were treated as lower bounds. Naive and antigen-experienced cells could not be conclusively compared, given unsorted PBMCs.

Primed by a sample-barcoded 5' primer and a J-beta primer mix, a second PCR proceeded for about 7 to 11 cycles. Through a template-switch adaptor with 12 random nucleotides, each cDNA molecule received a tag. The yield of each sample was at least 3 million CDR3-containing paired-end reads. From the 5' RACE reads, TCRdb called clonotypes with MiXCR, one entry per CDR3 protein. This sample has about 1.7 million distinct CDR3 sequences, with roughly 27% found just once. The CDR3 is 15 residues long. Germline loops: CDR1 SGHKS, CDR2 YYEKEE (reference sequence). V was cut by 1 base and J by 2 bases, with 10 bases left in between. This clonotype was seen a few times. Its antigen remains unidentified.

The sample taken for sequencing was blood. The V and J genes are TRBV5-5 and TRBJ2-1; D might be TRBD1 (6 bases). This clonotype originated in a woman aged 30 to 39 in good health. CDR3 bases: TGTGCCAGCAGCTTGTTACAGGGTGCCTACAATGAGCAGTTCTTC. As protein: CASSLLQGAYNEQFF.